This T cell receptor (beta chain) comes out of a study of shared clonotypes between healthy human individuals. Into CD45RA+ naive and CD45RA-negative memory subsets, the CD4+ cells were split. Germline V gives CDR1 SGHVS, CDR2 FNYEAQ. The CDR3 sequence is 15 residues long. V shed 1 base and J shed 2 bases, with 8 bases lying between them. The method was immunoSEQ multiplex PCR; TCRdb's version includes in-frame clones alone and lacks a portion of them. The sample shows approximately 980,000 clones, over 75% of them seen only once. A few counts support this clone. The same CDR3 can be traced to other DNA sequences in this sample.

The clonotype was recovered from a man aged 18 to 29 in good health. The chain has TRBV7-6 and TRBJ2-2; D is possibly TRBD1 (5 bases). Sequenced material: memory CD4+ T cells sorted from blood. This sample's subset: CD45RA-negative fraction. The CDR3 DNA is TGTGCCAGCAGCTTAGGGCAGGGCAACACCGGGGAGCTGTTTTTT. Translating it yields CASSLGQGNTGELFF.